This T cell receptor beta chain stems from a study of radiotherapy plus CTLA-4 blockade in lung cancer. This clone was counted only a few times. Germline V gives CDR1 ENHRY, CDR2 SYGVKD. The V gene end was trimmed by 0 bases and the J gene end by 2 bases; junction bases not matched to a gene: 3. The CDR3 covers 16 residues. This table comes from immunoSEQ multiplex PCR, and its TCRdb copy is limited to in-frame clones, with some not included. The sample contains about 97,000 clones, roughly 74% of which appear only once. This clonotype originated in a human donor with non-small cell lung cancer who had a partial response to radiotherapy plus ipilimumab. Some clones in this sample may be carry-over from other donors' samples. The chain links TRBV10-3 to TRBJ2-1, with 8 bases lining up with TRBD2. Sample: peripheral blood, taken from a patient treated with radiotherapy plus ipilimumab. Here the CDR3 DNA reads TGTGCCATCAGTGAGTCCGGGGGGGCAGCCTACAATGAGCAGTTCTTC. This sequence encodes CAISESGGAAYNEQFF.